These T cell receptor beta chains were read from a single sample in a study of blood T cell repertoires in COVID-19. Here immunoSEQ multiplex PCR was the method, and the copy in TCRdb shows in-frame clones only, minus some. The repertoire has tens of thousands of clones, over 75% of them found once; the top ten carry roughly 15%. Sequenced material: peripheral blood. Every receptor here comes from a man between 70 and 80 years old with acute or convalescent COVID-19. The CDR3 runs from the conserved cysteine through the conserved F or W. The order of the fields is V gene, clone size, CDR3 protein. Clone size is shown for a subset of rows, as once, few, many or a class of expanded clone.

TRBV29-1	.	CSVEDSLLNEQFF
TRBV9	.	CASSLGAGGVNEQFF
TRBV2	few	CASRPGGFYNEQFF
TRBV13	.	CASSSYRIEAFF
TRBV6-6	.	CASSYDRNYGYTF
TRBV7-9	.	CASEAGVSNEQFF
TRBV5-1	.	CASSSQGVTEAFF
TRBV7-2	few	CASSSQGFPGQPQHF
TRBV27	.	CASSPPGRVNSPLHF
TRBV15	.	CATSSAWTALFYNEQFF
TRBV19	.	CASSTRIGGQPQHF
TRBV11-2	.	CASNRESGELFF
TRBV5-1	.	CASSLQGWGDTQYF
TRBV6-5	few	CASSEGSPLHF
TRBV5-4	.	CASSSGTGKPGGGYTF
TRBV29-1	few	CSVDEGARYGYTF
TRBV7-8	.	CASSPPGTSPLF
TRBV4-1	few	CASSQGTGGRNQPQHF
TRBV7-9	once	CASSPKAGRPSEQFF
TRBV7-8	once	CASSLAGAAGNTIYF
TRBV7-9	.	CASSSMVAQNEQFF
TRBV10-2	.	CASTPHGTSGSDEQYF
TRBV11-3	once	CASSLGFLETQYF
TRBV4-1	few	CASSTEGAGFEETQYF
TRBV3-1/TRBV3-2	.	CASSSRQVEEKLFF
TRBV28	.	CASTPSGSGDTGELFF
TRBV5-1	.	CASRFGGDTQYF
TRBV4-1	.	CASSPGRGTSNTGELFF
TRBV7-9	few	CASTTGTQGYTEAFF
TRBV6-5	.	CASSNPGEKLFF
TRBV11-1	.	CASSLARSGGTTQYF
TRBV5-1	.	CASSARQGFYEQYF
TRBV7-2	.	CASSLFTQKEGVNGYTF
TRBV6-2/TRBV6-3	once	CASSYSNRWNTEAFF
TRBV21-1	.	CASSKGIAGLAKNIQYF
TRBV5-4	.	CASSLRERSIYEQYF
TRBV11-2	.	CASSLDGLGTGAHTEAFF
TRBV6-5	.	CASSFWTGEVSDTQYF
TRBV6-5	.	CASKRTENTEAFF
TRBV6-5	few	CASKGQGTDTQYF
TRBV11-2	.	CASSFSVAEAFF
TRBV7-3	.	CASSLSVLAGGITDTQYF
TRBV10-3	.	CAIRPGLAGGDATDTQYF
TRBV19	few	CASKGGHTEAFF
TRBV7-3	.	CASSFPTVLFSTDTQYF
TRBV7-9	.	CASSPGGGHNSYNEQFF
TRBV7-8	.	CASTGLASANTGELFF
TRBV19	.	CASSTPGQGSGNTIYF
TRBV9	.	CASSPRDSSYEQYF
TRBV7-9	.	CASSRTGGAGEKLFF
TRBV27	.	CASRQRKPGLADRTDTQYF
TRBV7-9	.	CASSLVGGNNEQFF
TRBV15	.	CATSRAPRKGVRSGYTF
TRBV27	.	CASSLLGRGYEQFF